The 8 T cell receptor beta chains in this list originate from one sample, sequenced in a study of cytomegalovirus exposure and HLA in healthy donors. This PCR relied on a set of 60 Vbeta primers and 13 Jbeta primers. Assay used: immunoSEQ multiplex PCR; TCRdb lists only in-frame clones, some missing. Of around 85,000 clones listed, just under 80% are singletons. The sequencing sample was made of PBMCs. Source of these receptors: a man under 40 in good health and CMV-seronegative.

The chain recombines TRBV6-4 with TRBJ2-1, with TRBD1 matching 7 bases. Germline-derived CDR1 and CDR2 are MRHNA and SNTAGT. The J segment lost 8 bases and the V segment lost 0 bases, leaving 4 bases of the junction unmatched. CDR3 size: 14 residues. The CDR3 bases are TGTGCCAGCAGTGACTCAGGGGGCGGCGATGAGCAGTTCTTC. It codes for CASSDSGGGDEQFF.

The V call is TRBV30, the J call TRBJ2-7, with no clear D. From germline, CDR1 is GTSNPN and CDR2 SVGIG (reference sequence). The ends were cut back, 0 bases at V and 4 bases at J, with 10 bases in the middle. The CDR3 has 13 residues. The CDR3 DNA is TGTGCCTGGAGTGTAGATGGAGTTTACGAGCAGTACTTC. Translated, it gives CAWSVDGVYEQYF. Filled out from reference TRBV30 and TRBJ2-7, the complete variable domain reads SQTIHQWPATLVQPVGSPLSLECTVEGTSNPNLYWYRQAAGRGLQLLFYSVGIGQISSEVPQNLSASRPQDRQFILSSKKLLLSDSGFYLCAWSVDGVYEQYFGPGTRLTVT.

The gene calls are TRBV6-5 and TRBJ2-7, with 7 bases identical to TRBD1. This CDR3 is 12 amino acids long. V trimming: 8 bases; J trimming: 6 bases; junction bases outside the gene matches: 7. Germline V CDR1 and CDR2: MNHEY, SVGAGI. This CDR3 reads CASADRSREQYF. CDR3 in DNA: TGTGCCAGCGCGGACAGGTCTCGCGAGCAGTACTTC.

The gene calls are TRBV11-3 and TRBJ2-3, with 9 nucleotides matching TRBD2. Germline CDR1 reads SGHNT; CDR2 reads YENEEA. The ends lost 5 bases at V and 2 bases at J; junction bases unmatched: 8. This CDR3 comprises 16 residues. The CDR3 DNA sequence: TGTGCCAGCAGCCCCCTCGCGGGAGGGCCCACAGATACGCAGTATTTT. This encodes CASSPLAGGPTDTQYF.

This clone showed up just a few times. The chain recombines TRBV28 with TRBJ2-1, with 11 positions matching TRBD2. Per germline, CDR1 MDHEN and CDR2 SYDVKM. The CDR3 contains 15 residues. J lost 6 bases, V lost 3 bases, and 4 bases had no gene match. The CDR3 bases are TGTGCCAGCAGTTTCGCTAGCGGGGGGACCAATGAGCAGTTCTTC. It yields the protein CASSFASGGTNEQFF.

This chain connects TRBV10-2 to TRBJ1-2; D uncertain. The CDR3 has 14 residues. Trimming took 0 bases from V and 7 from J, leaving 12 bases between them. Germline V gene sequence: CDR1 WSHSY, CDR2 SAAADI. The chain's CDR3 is CASSESGNRGGYTF. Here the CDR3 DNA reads TGCGCCAGCAGTGAGTCGGGCAATCGTGGTGGCTACACCTTC.

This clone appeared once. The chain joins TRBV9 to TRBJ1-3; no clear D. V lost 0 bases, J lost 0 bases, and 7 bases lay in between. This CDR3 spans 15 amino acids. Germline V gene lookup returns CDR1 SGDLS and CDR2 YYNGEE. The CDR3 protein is CASSVESGSGNTIYF. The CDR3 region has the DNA TGTGCCAGCAGCGTAGAATCGGGCTCTGGAAACACCATATATTTT.

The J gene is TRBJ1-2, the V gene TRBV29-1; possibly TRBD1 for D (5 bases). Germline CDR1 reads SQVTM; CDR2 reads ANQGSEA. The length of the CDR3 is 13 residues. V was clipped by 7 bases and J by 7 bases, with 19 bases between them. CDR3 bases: TGCAGCGCCGTCGGGGGGACTAAGGGTGGCTACACCTTC. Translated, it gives CSAVGGTKGGYTF.